This TCR beta chain was documented in a study of cytomegalovirus exposure and HLA in healthy donors. Both 60 Vbeta primers and 13 Jbeta primers went into the PCR. The method was immunoSEQ multiplex PCR; TCRdb's version includes in-frame clones alone and lacks a portion of them. Here the sample spans around 140,000 clones, about 76% being singletons. The CDR3 has 15 residues. Losses at the gene ends were 6 bases for V and 3 bases for J; bases not matched to a gene: 9. The V gene's germline CDR1 is MNHEY and CDR2 SMNVEV (reference sequence). Sequencing was carried out using PBMCs. The receptor's source is a woman aged 35 to 49 in good health and CMV-seronegative. The gene calls are TRBV27 and TRBJ2-3, with 7 bases matching TRBD1. As DNA, the CDR3 is TGTGCCAGCAGCCTGACAGGGAGAGCTACAGATACGCAGTATTTT. It encodes CASSLTGRATDTQYF.